Below, one TCR beta chain is given with its context. Its antigen is unknown. Patients picked for sequencing had shown CD8+CD57+ cell expansion detected by flow cytometry. Each patient carried a diagnosis of severe acquired aplastic anemia. The sample is drawn from a study of CD8+CD57+ T cells in acquired aplastic anemia. At the level of the study: An average of roughly 3 ug of DNA was obtained from sorted CD4+ and CD8+ cells. Study results and caveats: There were some 30 CD8+ CDR3 sequences that occurred in both patients and controls. With respect to CD8+ Simpson's diversity, patients and controls did not differ significantly.

The CDR3 covers 14 residues. Trimming cost V 1 base and J 2 bases, with 8 bases left between them. Per the germline V gene, CDR1 is LNHNV and CDR2 is YYDKDF (reference sequence). Genomic DNA templated the TCR beta VDJ and CDR3 profiling. TCRdb independently ran MiXCR on the reads; one entry per CDR3 protein. The top ten hold about 1% of the sample, which has some 170,000 distinct CDR3 sequences, roughly 43% seen once. The sample comprised sorted CD4+, CD8+, or CD8+CD57+ T cells (not recorded which) from PBMCs. The clonotype originates from a human donor with aplastic anemia. The V call is TRBV15, the J call TRBJ1-1; D perhaps matches TRBD1 (5 bases). The CDR3 coding sequence is TGTGCCACCAGCAGAGGGGACGTTAACACTGAAGCTTTCTTT. It codes for CATSRGDVNTEAFF.